A single sample gave rise to the 10 T cell receptor beta chains below, sequenced in a study of HIV-infected patients and healthy controls. All unsorted peripheral T cells were captured because whole blood was used without fractionation. Reverse transcription used 450 to 650 ng RNA and constant-region primers for alpha and beta. Alpha and beta chain libraries were made separately by chain-specific third strand synthesis with multiplexing indices. TCRdb re-called the 5' RACE reads with MiXCR, one entry per CDR3 protein. Seen here are roughly 9,000 distinct CDR3 sequences, roughly 6.1% observed once, and the top ten hold about 8%. Sequencing was carried out using blood. These receptors all come from an adult in good health.

The genes are TRBV5-6 and TRBJ1-1; D perhaps matches TRBD1 (5 bases). The CDR3 is 16 amino acids. The germline V and J ends were trimmed by 1 base and 4 bases, with 17 bases remaining between them. Per germline, CDR1 SGHDT and CDR2 YYEEEE. CDR3 nucleotide sequence: TGTGCCAGCAGCTTGCTCAATCGACAGACCGGCACTGAAGCTTTCTTT. Amino acid sequence: CASSLLNRQTGTEAFF.

This clonotype was seen ten or more times. The rearrangement uses TRBV7-2 and TRBJ1-2; D uncertain. The CDR3 runs 13 residues. CDR1 is SGHTA, CDR2 FQGNSA, per germline. Trimming shortened V by 1 base and J by 5 bases, and 8 bases separated the two germline ends. In nucleotides, the CDR3 is TGTGCCAGCAGCTTAGGATTGGAGTATGGCTACACCTTC. Translated: CASSLGLEYGYTF.

This clonotype came up many times. The rearrangement uses TRBV9 and TRBJ1-1; D might be TRBD1 (6 bases). Germline CDR1 and CDR2: SGDLS and YYNGEE. The ends were cut back, 6 bases at V and 4 bases at J, with 19 bases in the middle. The CDR3 extends over 15 amino acids. The CDR3, as DNA: TGTGCCAGCACCCCTTCAGGGGCGCGGGGCACTGAAGCTTTCTTT. Amino acids: CASTPSGARGTEAFF.

This clonotype ranks as medium-sized (0.01 to 0.1%). The J gene is TRBJ1-2, the V gene TRBV28; D is perhaps TRBD1 (5 bases). The CDR3 loop spans 14 amino acids. The V gene lost 2 bases and the J gene lost 4 bases, with 11 bases spanning the gap. The germline V gene has CDR1 MDHEN and CDR2 SYDVKM. Written as DNA, the CDR3 is TGTGCCAGCAGTTTAGGGGGAGAGGGCTATGGCTACACCTTC. This translates into CASSLGGEGYGYTF.

This clonotype appeared many times. V usage is TRBV19 and J usage is TRBJ1-6; TRBD1 matches at 9 bases. The CDR3 has 16 amino acids. Germline CDR1 LNHDA, CDR2 SQIVND (reference sequence). Germline trimming cut 4 bases from V and 7 bases from J; bases unmatched to any gene: 8. CDR3 in amino acids: CASSKNPGQGNSPLHF. CDR3 bases: TGTGCCAGTAGTAAAAATCCGGGACAGGGCAATTCACCCCTCCACTTT.

By share, this clonotype ranks as medium-sized. The chain is built from TRBV4-1 and TRBJ2-3, with no clear D. The CDR3 contains 17 residues. The V end lost 0 bases, the J end lost 0 bases, and 13 bases lay between the germline ends. Germline lookup yields CDR1 MGHRA and CDR2 YSYEKL. CDR3 nucleotide sequence: TGCGCCAGCAGCCAAGAACCCGCACCTTCTAGCACAGATACGCAGTATTTT. Protein product: CASSQEPAPSSTDTQYF.

Ten or more counts support this clonotype. V gene TRBV3-1 combines with J gene TRBJ2-2; 7 bases are a match to TRBD1. With 5 bases clipped from V and 0 bases from J, the junction kept 6 bases outside the gene matches. The germline CDR1 and CDR2 sequences are LGHDT and YNNKEL (reference sequence). The CDR3 spans 16 residues. This chain's CDR3 is CASSSSGTANTGELFF. The CDR3 nucleotides read TGTGCCAGCAGCTCCTCCGGGACAGCGAACACCGGGGAGCTGTTTTTT.

This clonotype is medium-sized. The rearrangement uses TRBV7-2 and TRBJ2-2, with D possibly being TRBD2 (5 bases). V lost 4 bases, J lost 8 bases, and 11 bases lay in between. The CDR3 extends over 13 amino acids. Germline assignment: CDR1 SGHTA and CDR2 FQGNSA. This chain's CDR3 is CASSSGLRGELFF. CDR3 nucleotide sequence: TGTGCCAGCAGCTCCGGACTCCGAGGGGAGCTGTTTTTT. Together with reference TRBV7-2 and TRBJ2-2, the CDR3 gives the full variable domain: GAGVSQSPSNKVTEKGKDVELRCDPISGHTALYWYRQSLGQGLEFLIYFQGNSAPDKSGLPSDRFSAERTGGSVSTLTIQRTQQEDSAVYLCASSSGLRGELFFGEGSRLTVL.

There are many counts of this clonotype. The chain links TRBV30 to TRBJ2-1; D not resolved. V was shortened by 0 bases and J by 8 bases, with 8 bases between the two germline ends. Germline V gene sequence: CDR1 GTSNPN, CDR2 SVGIG (reference sequence). This CDR3 has 12 amino acids. The CDR3 spells CAWSVLWDEQFF. CDR3 nucleotides: TGTGCCTGGAGTGTACTTTGGGATGAGCAGTTCTTC.

This clonotype was found many times. The chain combines TRBV5-1 with TRBJ2-7; 11 bases line up with TRBD2. The CDR3 is 18 residues long. CDR1 and CDR2 (germline): SGHRS, YFSETQ. V trimming: 1 base; J trimming: 0 bases; junction bases outside the gene matches: 9. The CDR3 loop reads CASSLYSLAGGPSYEQYF. The CDR3, as DNA: TGCGCCAGCAGCTTGTACAGTCTAGCGGGAGGACCCTCCTACGAGCAGTACTTC.